These T cell receptor beta chains were read from a single sample in a study of T cell responses to AZD1222 COVID-19 vaccine. Using immunoSEQ multiplex PCR, the repertoire was profiled, and TCRdb retains in-frame clones only, with some absent. The sample has more than 120,000 clones, under 95% seen once. This specimen consisted of peripheral blood, obtained on day 0 of AZD1222 vaccination. The origin of the receptors is an adult in good health. CDR3s include the opening cysteine and the closing phenylalanine or tryptophan. The D gene is left open where the match is weak. Size is omitted from some rows. Given values are once, few, many or a class for expanded clones.

d_call	cdr3_length	v_call	clone_size	j_call	cdr3_nt	cdr3_aa
.	13	TRBV6-2/TRBV6-3	.	TRBJ1-5	TGTGCCAGCAGTTACGGTAGCAATCAGCCCCAGCATTTT	CASSYGSNQPQHF
.	14	TRBV7-3	.	TRBJ2-2	TGTGCCAGCGCGCCCCAGGATTACACCGGGGAGCTGTTTTTT	CASAPQDYTGELFF
TRBD2	16	TRBV12-5	.	TRBJ2-2	TGTGCTAGTGGCCGCCAGCGGGGCCCGAACACCGGGGAGCTGTTTTTT	CASGRQRGPNTGELFF
TRBD1	17	TRBV11-2	.	TRBJ2-2	TGTGCCAGCAGCCGAAAGGGACAGGGGAGTCGCACCGGGGAGCTGTTTTTT	CASSRKGQGSRTGELFF
TRBD2	14	TRBV5-6	.	TRBJ2-1	TGTGCCAGCAGCTACGGGACTAGCGGGGGCCAGGGGTTCTTC	CASSYGTSGGQGFF
.	18	TRBV12-1	.	TRBJ2-4	TGTGCCAGCAGCTTTGACTCAAGTACTCCGGGGCCCGAAAACATTCAGTACTTC	CASSFDSSTPGPENIQYF
.	13	TRBV20-1	.	TRBJ2-1	TGCAGTGCTAGTCCCTCCATGGCCAATGAGCAGTTCTTC	CSASPSMANEQFF
TRBD2	13	TRBV30	.	TRBJ2-3	TGTGCCTGGAGTCCGACTAGCGCAGATACGCAGTATTTT	CAWSPTSADTQYF
.	15	TRBV30	.	TRBJ1-5	TGTGCCTGGTCCTGGGGGGGACTTAGCAATCAGCCCCAGCATTTT	CAWSWGGLSNQPQHF
.	15	TRBV14	.	TRBJ1-3	TGTGCCAGCAGCCCTTTCCTGAGCTCTGGAAACACCATATATTTT	CASSPFLSSGNTIYF
.	15	TRBV5-4	.	TRBJ1-2	TGTGCCAGCAGCTTCAGGGGACTTGAGGCTTATGGCTACACCTTC	CASSFRGLEAYGYTF
.	13	TRBV5-1	.	TRBJ1-3	TGCGCCAGCAGTCTCGATCTGGGCAACACCATATATTTT	CASSLDLGNTIYF
.	14	TRBV19	.	TRBJ1-1	TGTGCCAGTAGGACTACTAACACCCACACTGAAGCTTTCTTT	CASRTTNTHTEAFF
.	14	TRBV6-2/TRBV6-3	.	TRBJ1-1	TGTGCCAGCAGTTACTCTGGGGGGAGCACTGAAGCTTTCTTT	CASSYSGGSTEAFF
.	15	TRBV4-3	.	TRBJ2-1	TGCGCCAGCAGCCAAGATCACGGTAGAGGGATTGAGCAGTTCTTC	CASSQDHGRGIEQFF
.	15	TRBV11-2	once	TRBJ2-7	TGTGCCAGCAGCCTCGAGGGGGGGGCCGGACACGAGCAGTACTTC	CASSLEGGAGHEQYF
TRBD2	17	TRBV15	.	TRBJ2-3	TGTGCCACCAGCAGATTCAAGGGACTAGCGGCGAATAATACGCAGTATTTT	CATSRFKGLAANNTQYF
.	11	TRBV20-1	.	TRBJ1-3	TGCAGTGCTAGAGTGGGAAACACCATATATTTT	CSARVGNTIYF
.	16	TRBV2	.	TRBJ2-5	TGTGCCAGCAGTGAAATAGGTTTTACAGAGCAAGAGACCCAGTACTTC	CASSEIGFTEQETQYF
TRBD1	15	TRBV6-5	.	TRBJ2-4	TGTGCCAGCAGTTATAGGACAGGGGCTTCAAACATTCAGTACTTC	CASSYRTGASNIQYF
TRBD2	19	TRBV20-1	.	TRBJ2-3	TGCAGTGCTAGTCCCCAAAAGGGAGGGACTAGCGGGAACGCAGATACGCAGTATTTT	CSASPQKGGTSGNADTQYF
.	15	TRBV4-1	.	TRBJ1-5	TGCGCCAGCAGCCGAGAGGAACAGAGCAATCAGCCCCAGCATTTT	CASSREEQSNQPQHF
.	16	TRBV7-8	.	TRBJ1-3	TGTGCCAGCAGCTTAGCTGTTCTGGGCTCTGGAAACACCATATATTTT	CASSLAVLGSGNTIYF
.	14	TRBV6-5	.	TRBJ2-3	TGTGCCAGCACACGCAGGGACAGCACAGATACGCAGTATTTT	CASTRRDSTDTQYF
TRBD1	13	TRBV6-4	.	TRBJ2-1	TGTGCCAGCAGTCCTACAGGGGTGGGGGAGCAGTTCTTC	CASSPTGVGEQFF
.	17	TRBV4-3	.	TRBJ2-3	TGCGCCAGCAGCCAAGATTGGAGGAGGAGTAGCACAGATACGCAGTATTTT	CASSQDWRRSSTDTQYF
TRBD2	16	TRBV6-2/TRBV6-3	.	TRBJ2-5	TGTGCCAGCAGCCACTGGACTAGCGGGGGCTCGGGGACCCAGTACTTC	CASSHWTSGGSGTQYF
TRBD2	15	TRBV18	.	TRBJ2-1	TGTGCCAGCTCACCAGGTAGCGGGAGAGACAATGAGCAGTTCTTC	CASSPGSGRDNEQFF
.	11	TRBV19	.	TRBJ2-7	TGTGCCAGTAGTTGGCGGGGCGAGCAGTACTTC	CASSWRGEQYF
TRBD2	14	TRBV5-1	.	TRBJ2-5	TGCGCCAGCGCCCCAGGACTAGGGCAAGAGACCCAGTACTTC	CASAPGLGQETQYF
.	14	TRBV19	.	TRBJ1-1	TGTGCCAGTAGTATCAGGGGCTTGGACACTGAAGCTTTCTTT	CASSIRGLDTEAFF
TRBD1	13	TRBV19	.	TRBJ1-2	TGTGCCAGTAGCCGGGACAGGGGGTCTGGCTACACCTTC	CASSRDRGSGYTF
.	14	TRBV9	.	TRBJ1-2	TGTGCCAGCAGCCCCGAAGTGGGTCTCTATGGCTACACCTTC	CASSPEVGLYGYTF
.	13	TRBV7-2	.	TRBJ1-4	TGTGCCAGCAGCTTGCAGGGAGAGGATAAACTGTTTTTT	CASSLQGEDKLFF
.	16	TRBV5-4	.	TRBJ2-3	TGTGCCAGCAGCTCGCGTAGCGGAGGCGGCACAGATACGCAGTATTTT	CASSSRSGGGTDTQYF
.	13	TRBV30	.	TRBJ1-1	TGTGCCTGGAGTGTAGTTCGGGGTGGTGAAGCTTTCTTT	CAWSVVRGGEAFF
.	12	TRBV10-2	.	TRBJ2-1	TGCGCCAGCAGTGCCAGGGAGAATGAGCAGTTCTTC	CASSARENEQFF
.	11	TRBV29-1	.	TRBJ1-1	TGCAGCGTTGATAGGGACACTGAAGCTTTCTTT	CSVDRDTEAFF
TRBD1	15	TRBV3-1/TRBV3-2	.	TRBJ1-2	TGTGCCAGCAGCCGTACCTGGGGACAGGCGGAGGGCTACACCTTC	CASSRTWGQAEGYTF
.	16	TRBV7-6	.	TRBJ2-5	TGTGCCAGCAGCTCCTCGCCGGCAGGGCTCCAAGAGACCCAGTACTTC	CASSSSPAGLQETQYF
.	14	TRBV27	.	TRBJ2-3	TGTGCCAGCAGTTTACTTAGCACCACAGATACGCAGTATTTT	CASSLLSTTDTQYF
.	15	TRBV5-1	.	TRBJ1-5	TGCGCCAGCAGCTTGGGACCTGGGAGCAATCAGCCCCAGCATTTT	CASSLGPGSNQPQHF
.	13	TRBV5-1	.	TRBJ2-5	TGCGCCAGCAGCTTTGGGGGACGGGAGACCCAGTACTTC	CASSFGGRETQYF
.	13	TRBV4-2	.	TRBJ2-7	TGTGCCAGCAGCCAAGATCTTGAGTACGAGCAGTACTTC	CASSQDLEYEQYF
.	16	TRBV5-1	.	TRBJ1-6	TGCGCCAGCAGCGCAGGGATAAGCTCCTATAATTCACCCCTCCACTTT	CASSAGISSYNSPLHF
.	14	TRBV2	.	TRBJ2-5	TGTGCCAGCAGTGAGCGGCGGAGCCAAGAGACCCAGTACTTC	CASSERRSQETQYF
.	15	TRBV18	once	TRBJ2-2	TGTGCCAGCTCACCACCGGGACCTCCCACCGGGGAGCTGTTTTTT	CASSPPGPPTGELFF
.	14	TRBV6-5	.	TRBJ1-1	TGTGCCAGCAGTTACGAGGGTAAGAACACTGAAGCTTTCTTT	CASSYEGKNTEAFF
TRBD1	15	TRBV5-1	.	TRBJ1-2	TGCGCCAGCAGCTTGCTCTTAGGACAGGGAGAAGGCTACACCTTC	CASSLLLGQGEGYTF
.	14	TRBV6-1	.	TRBJ1-5	TGTGCCAGCAGTGATGGGGGGACGGATCAGCCCCAGCATTTT	CASSDGGTDQPQHF
.	15	TRBV7-9	.	TRBJ1-5	TGTGCCAGCAGCTTAGGGTCAGGGAAAAATCAGCCCCAGCATTTT	CASSLGSGKNQPQHF
.	15	TRBV2	.	TRBJ2-2	TGTGCCAGCAGTGGAGCCAGCGTTAACACCGGGGAGCTGTTTTTT	CASSGASVNTGELFF
TRBD1	15	TRBV28	.	TRBJ1-2	TGTGCCAGCAGTTTAGGGGGACAGGGGACGGGTGGCTACACCTTC	CASSLGGQGTGGYTF
.	12	TRBV20-1	.	TRBJ2-1	TGCAGTGCTAGTGGGTCGCCCAATGAGCAGTTCTTC	CSASGSPNEQFF